Below, 15 T cell receptor beta chains from the same sample are listed, as sequenced in a study of cytomegalovirus exposure and HLA in healthy donors. PCR amplification relied on 60 Vbeta primers (plus 13 Jbeta primers). Clones were sequenced by immunoSEQ multiplex PCR, and TCRdb holds only the in-frame ones, with some missing. Counted here are about 130,000 clones, roughly three quarters occurring once; the ten biggest clones make up around 2.2%. The material sequenced was PBMCs. These receptors all come from a man aged 30 to 39 in good health and CMV-seronegative.

The J gene is TRBJ1-1, the V gene TRBV10-3; no clear D gene. Trimming removed 4 bases at V and 5 bases at J, with 17 bases between. The germline V gene has CDR1 ENHRY and CDR2 SYGVKD. The CDR3 contains 15 residues. The CDR3 is CAISAHTPIPTEAFF. The CDR3, as DNA: TGTGCCATCAGTGCCCACACCCCGATACCGACTGAAGCTTTCTTT.

The chain couples TRBV6-5 to TRBJ1-5; perhaps TRBD1 as D (6 bases). Deletions cut 8 bases from V and 5 bases from J, with 10 bases between. This CDR3 is 12 amino acids long. Germline V lookup: CDR1 MNHEY, CDR2 SVGAGI. CDR3 loop: CASGGRYQPQHF. CDR3 nucleotide sequence: TGTGCCAGCGGGGGCAGATATCAGCCCCAGCATTTT.

CDR3 in amino acids: CASRLAGVFNEQFF. As DNA, the CDR3 is TGTGCCAGCAGACTAGCGGGAGTCTTCAATGAGCAGTTCTTC. The chain has TRBV6-1 and TRBJ2-1, with 11 nucleotides matching TRBD2. This CDR3 region has 14 residues. Germline V gene data show CDR1 as MNHNS and CDR2 as SASEGT. The J segment lost 6 bases and the V segment lost 6 bases, leaving 4 bases of the junction unmatched.

This clone was observed a few times. Sequence at one end of the junction differs from germline and may be a read error. Other DNA sequences within the sample encode an identical CDR3. The chain joins TRBV7-9 to TRBJ1-1; D gene uncertain. Per the germline V gene, CDR1 is SEHNR and CDR2 is FQNEAQ (reference sequence). The CDR3 sequence is 12 residues long. The CDR3 sequence is CSSSPLVTEAFF. The CDR3 DNA sequence: TGTTCCAGCAGCCCCCTCGTCACTGAAGCTTTCTTT.

The chain has TRBV10-3 and TRBJ1-5; 10 bases agree with TRBD1. Germline trimming cut 10 bases from V and 7 bases from J; bases unmatched to any gene: 7. CDR3 length: 13 residues. Per germline, CDR1 ENHRY and CDR2 SYGVKD. The CDR3 coding sequence is TGTGCCAGCGGGACAGGGGCGGAACAGCCCCAGCATTTT. This encodes CASGTGAEQPQHF.

The chain recombines TRBV18 with TRBJ2-7; 7 bases align to TRBD2. The germline V gene has CDR1 KGHSH and CDR2 LQKENI. After removal of 0 bases from V and 2 bases from J, the junction contained 4 bases not matched to a gene. The CDR3 totals 15 residues. CDR3 nucleotides: TGTGCCAGCTCACCACCGTCGAGCGGGGCCTACGAGCAGTACTTC. Protein sequence: CASSPPSSGAYEQYF.

This chain connects TRBV11-1 to TRBJ2-1; TRBD2 matches 12 bases. The CDR3 runs to 17 residues. Germline V gene sequence: CDR1 SGHAT, CDR2 FQDESV (reference sequence). Trimming took 6 bases from V and 7 from J; bases not matched to a gene: 13. This CDR3 is CASSRYLAGGPWNEQFF. The CDR3 DNA is TGTGCCAGCAGTCGCTATCTAGCGGGAGGGCCGTGGAATGAGCAGTTCTTC.

The chain's CDR3 is CASSPSGGSYEQYF. CDR3 nucleotide sequence: TGTGCCAGCTCACCTTCAGGGGGCTCCTACGAGCAGTACTTC. The chain combines TRBV18 with TRBJ2-7; 7 bases are a match to TRBD1. Germline V gene data show CDR1 as KGHSH and CDR2 as LQKENI. The CDR3 has 14 amino acids. The V gene end was trimmed by 3 bases and the J gene end by 0 bases; junction bases not matched to a gene: 2.

The J gene is TRBJ2-7, the V gene TRBV5-4; TRBD1 might be the D (5 bases). Deletions cut 0 bases from V and 2 bases from J, with 15 bases between. The germline gives CDR1 SGHNT, CDR2 YYREEE (reference sequence). CDR3 length equals 16 residues. CDR3 bases: TGTGCCAGCAGCTTGGGAAACGGTTGGGGCGCCTACGAGCAGTACTTC. This gives the protein CASSLGNGWGAYEQYF.

V usage is TRBV5-6 and J usage is TRBJ1-4; TRBD1 matches 7 bases. The V gene end was trimmed by 4 bases and the J gene end by 6 bases; junction bases not matched to a gene: 9. The CDR3 spans 15 residues. The germline CDR1 and CDR2 sequences are SGHDT and YYEEEE. CDR3 in DNA: TGTGCCAGCAGCGATGGGTTAGGGGGCTATGAAAAACTGTTTTTT. Its protein product is CASSDGLGGYEKLFF.

The V call is TRBV9, the J call TRBJ2-1; 10 positions match TRBD2. V lost 1 base, J lost 7 bases, and 5 bases stayed unmatched. This CDR3 has 15 amino acids. The germline gives CDR1 SGDLS, CDR2 YYNGEE. CDR3 sequence: CASSVRSSGRNEQFF. In nucleotides, the CDR3 is TGTGCCAGCAGCGTAAGGTCTAGCGGGAGAAATGAGCAGTTCTTC.

The V call is TRBV5-1, the J call TRBJ2-3; D is unresolved. Between the trimmed V and J ends, which lost 4 bases and 2 bases, there was a span of 5 bases. Germline assignment: CDR1 SGHRS and CDR2 YFSETQ. This CDR3 is 12 amino acids long. CDR3 loop: CASSPSTDTQYF. CDR3 nucleotides: TGCGCCAGCAGCCCGTCCACAGATACGCAGTATTTT.

This clone came up once. The chain is built from TRBV11-2 and TRBJ2-3; 7 bases agree with TRBD2. Germline lookup yields CDR1 SGHAT and CDR2 FQNNGV. There are 13 residues in the CDR3. CDR3 in amino acids: CASGGVSTDTQYF. The CDR3 DNA reads TGTGCTTCTGGGGGGGTTAGCACAGATACGCAGTATTTT.

This chain joins TRBV10-1 and TRBJ2-5, with TRBD1 matching over 10 bases. The CDR3 loop spans 16 amino acids. Trimming removed 3 bases from V and 4 bases from J; junction bases left unmatched: 8. Germline V gene sequence: CDR1 WNHNN, CDR2 SYGVQD (reference sequence). CDR3 region: CASSDPGQGSGETQYF. Here the CDR3 DNA reads TGCGCCAGCAGTGATCCGGGACAGGGGTCAGGAGAGACCCAGTACTTC.

The V call is TRBV6-4, the J call TRBJ1-5; TRBD1 is a possible D gene (6 bases). The CDR3 loop spans 15 amino acids. CDR1 and CDR2 from the germline V gene are MRHNA and SNTAGT. Trimming removed 6 bases from V and 0 bases from J, with 12 bases in between. The CDR3 loop is CASSPGTHSNQPQHF. The DNA for the CDR3 is TGTGCCAGCAGCCCCGGGACACATAGCAATCAGCCCCAGCATTTT.